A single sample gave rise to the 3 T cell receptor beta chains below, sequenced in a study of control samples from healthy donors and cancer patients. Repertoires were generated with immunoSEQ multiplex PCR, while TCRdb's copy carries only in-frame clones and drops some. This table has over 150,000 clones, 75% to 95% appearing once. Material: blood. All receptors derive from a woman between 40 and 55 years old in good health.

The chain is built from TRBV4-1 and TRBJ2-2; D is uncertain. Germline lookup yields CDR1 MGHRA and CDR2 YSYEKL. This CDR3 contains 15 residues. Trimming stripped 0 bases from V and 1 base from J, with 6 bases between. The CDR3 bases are TGCGCCAGCAGCCAAGATGACCAGAACACCGGGGAGCTGTTTTTT. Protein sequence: CASSQDDQNTGELFF.

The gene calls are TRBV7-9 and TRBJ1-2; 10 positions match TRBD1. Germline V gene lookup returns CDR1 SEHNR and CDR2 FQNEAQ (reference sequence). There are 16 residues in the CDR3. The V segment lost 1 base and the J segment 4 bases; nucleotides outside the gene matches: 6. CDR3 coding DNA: TGTGCCAGCAGCTTAGAGCGGGACAGGGGTCTCTATGGCTACACCTTC. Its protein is CASSLERDRGLYGYTF.

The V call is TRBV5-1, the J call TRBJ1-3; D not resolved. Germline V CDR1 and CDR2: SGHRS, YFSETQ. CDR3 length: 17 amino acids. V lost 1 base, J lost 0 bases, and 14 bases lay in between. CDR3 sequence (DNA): TGCGCCAGCAGCTTGTGGTCTGGGCCGAGCTCTGGAAACACCATATATTTT. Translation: CASSLWSGPSSGNTIYF.